The source of this T cell receptor beta chain is a study of cytomegalovirus exposure and HLA in healthy donors. In regard to this clone: The antigen is unknown.

General study findings and limits: Per a prior analysis, the majority of TCR beta V segments were productive roughly 87% or roughly 30% of the time. The authors later linked a missense DCLRE1C variant to TCR beta V- and J-gene trimming. Presence/absence results assume similar sequencing depth per donor, which may not hold.

PCR used 60 Vbeta primers and 13 Jbeta primers. Sequencing was performed with immunoSEQ multiplex PCR; in TCRdb, only in-frame clones are kept and a portion is missing. Of fewer than 200,000 clones in the sample, approximately 81% were seen once. The CDR3 has 11 residues. The germline CDR1 and CDR2 sequences are MNHEY and SVGAGI. The V end lost 1 base, the J end lost 11 bases, and 9 bases lay between the germline ends. This TCR came from a woman in her twenties or thirties in good health and CMV-seropositive. Sequenced material: PBMCs. The chain has TRBV6-5 and TRBJ2-7, with D maybe TRBD2 (6 bases). The CDR3 DNA reads as TGTGCCAGCAGTTACTTATCTAGCGAGTACTTC. Translated: CASSYLSSEYF.